These 21 T cell receptor beta chains share one sample of origin, sequenced in a study of CD8+CD57+ T cells in acquired aplastic anemia. The TCR beta profiling, which covered VDJ combination and CDR3 sequence, was carried out using genomic DNA as the template. TCRdb re-called the reads with MiXCR, one entry per CDR3 protein. Of 150,000 or so distinct CDR3 sequences in the sample, about 52% are singletons; the top ten hold around 12%. The sequenced patients had an expansion of CD8+CD57+ cells seen by flow cytometry. The material sequenced was sorted CD4+, CD8+, or CD8+CD57+ T cells (not recorded which) from PBMCs. Receptor source: a human donor with aplastic anemia.

This clonotype was observed at least ten times. The CDR3 loop is CASSYEASGGPIPKTQYF. The CDR3 nucleotides are TGTGCCAGCAGTTACGAGGCTAGCGGGGGCCCTATTCCGAAGACCCAGTACTTC. The chain combines TRBV6-7 with TRBJ2-5, with 10 bases lining up with TRBD2. TRBV6-7 is given ORF status, its function remaining uncertain. J was trimmed by 6 bases and V by 2 bases; bases with no gene match: 15. The CDR3 is 18 residues long.

This clonotype was observed once. The chain uses TRBV29-1 and TRBJ1-1, with D uncertain. Looked up from germline, CDR1 is SQVTM and CDR2 is ANQGSEA. CDR3 length equals 13 residues. V gave up 4 bases and J gave up 7 bases, with 16 bases separating them. The chain's CDR3 is CSVAREAEGEAFF. The CDR3 DNA sequence: TGCAGCGTTGCGAGGGAGGCGGAGGGTGAAGCTTTCTTT.

The J gene is TRBJ1-2, the V gene TRBV2; D ambiguous. Deletions cut 1 base from V and 2 bases from J, with 11 bases between. The germline gives CDR1 SNHLY, CDR2 FYNNEI. CDR3 length: 15 residues. In DNA, the CDR3 is TGTGCCAGCAGTGAAGAAGGCAATCTCAACTATGGCTACACCTTC. It yields the protein CASSEEGNLNYGYTF.

The chain links TRBV20-1 to TRBJ2-3; 8 bases agree with TRBD1. CDR3 length equals 14 residues. V gave up 0 bases and J gave up 4 bases; unmatched junction bases: 3. Germline V lookup: CDR1 DFQATT, CDR2 SNEGSKA (reference sequence). CDR3 amino acids: CSAREDRVSDTQYF. The CDR3 DNA reads as TGCAGTGCTAGAGAGGACAGGGTGTCAGATACGCAGTATTTT.

Remarks on this clonotype: This may stem from a read error, because a much larger clone lies one nucleotide away. The rearrangement joins TRBV11-1 to TRBJ1-2, with 9 bases fitting TRBD1. Looked up from germline, CDR1 is SGHAT and CDR2 is FQDESV (reference sequence). There are 14 residues in the CDR3. V lost 6 bases to trimming and J lost 5 bases; unmatched junction nucleotides: 7. In DNA form, the CDR3 reads TGTGCCAGCAGTTACGGGGACAGGGTTTATGGCTACACCTTC. This encodes CASSYGDRVYGYTF.

The table lists this clonotype with a few counts. The V and J genes are TRBV4-1 and TRBJ1-2; 9 bases line up with TRBD1. V lost 3 bases, J lost 4 bases, and 21 bases stayed unmatched. The CDR3 totals 20 residues. Germline loops: CDR1 MGHRA, CDR2 YSYEKL. CDR3 loop: CASSHTMEPTQGALTYGYTF. DNA for the CDR3: TGCGCCAGCAGCCACACCATGGAACCCACACAGGGGGCGCTTACCTATGGCTACACCTTC.

The genes are TRBV29-1 and TRBJ1-6; 9 positions match TRBD1. This CDR3 has 13 amino acids. J gave up 6 bases and V 4 bases, and 1 base lay outside the gene matches. Germline assignment: CDR1 SQVTM and CDR2 ANQGSEA. CDR3 region: CSVATGGNSPLHF. DNA of the CDR3: TGCAGCGTTGCGACAGGGGGTAATTCACCCCTCCACTTT.

The chain combines TRBV2 with TRBJ1-1; D possibly corresponds to TRBD1 (5 bases). The CDR3 extends over 13 amino acids. Germline values: CDR1 SNHLY, CDR2 FYNNEI. Between the trimmed V and J ends, which lost 6 bases and 2 bases, there was a span of 10 bases. The CDR3 DNA reads TGTGCCAGCAGCCGGGACGCCAACACTGAAGCTTTCTTT. This translates into CASSRDANTEAFF. Supplemented by reference TRBV2 and TRBJ1-1, the full variable domain reads EPEVTQTPSHQVTQMGQEVILRCVPISNHLYFYWYRQILGQKVEFLVSFYNNEISEKSEIFDDQFSVERPDGSNFTLKIRSTKLEDSAMYFCASSRDANTEAFFGQGTRLTVV.

V usage is TRBV12-3 or TRBV12-4 and J usage is TRBJ2-3, with no clear D. Trimming removed 4 bases at V and 7 bases at J, with 6 bases between. This CDR3 region has 11 residues. The CDR3 DNA reads as TGTGCCAGCAGTTCGGCCTATACGCAGTATTTT. Protein sequence: CASSSAYTQYF.

This clonotype was observed a single time. This sequence joins TRBV5-1 and TRBJ2-5; 10 bases match TRBD2. There are 15 residues in the CDR3. The V segment lost 4 bases and the J segment 0 bases; nucleotides outside the gene matches: 3. Germline loops: CDR1 SGHRS, CDR2 YFSETQ. Written as DNA, the CDR3 is TGCGCCAGCAGCGTACTAGCGGGGCACCAAGAGACCCAGTACTTC. It codes for CASSVLAGHQETQYF.

J is TRBJ2-7 and V is TRBV10-3; 8 nucleotides line up with TRBD1. Trimming removed 10 bases from V and 3 bases from J; junction bases left unmatched: 8. The CDR3 sequence is 13 residues long. In germline, CDR1 is ENHRY, CDR2 SYGVKD. The CDR3 DNA follows: TGTGCCACGGGTGAAGGACAGGGCTACGAGCAGTACTTC. Residues: CATGEGQGYEQYF.

The J gene is TRBJ2-4, the V gene TRBV15, with D perhaps assigned TRBD1 or TRBD2 (5 bases each). The CDR3 has 18 residues. Germline CDR1 reads LNHNV; CDR2 reads YYDKDF (reference sequence). V was pared by 1 base and J by 5 bases, with 21 bases between. In nucleotides, the CDR3 is TGTGCCACCAGCAGAGTACGAGGGGTTCGAGGGGCACAAAACATTCAGTACTTC. Amino acid sequence: CATSRVRGVRGAQNIQYF.

This clonotype was seen many times. The rearrangement uses TRBV6-5 and TRBJ2-1; 7 bases are a match to TRBD2. This CDR3 is built from 16 residues. Trimming cost V 0 bases and J 4 bases; bases outside gene matches: 6. The V gene's germline CDR1 is MNHEY and CDR2 SVGAGI. CDR3 in amino acids: CASSYSLRGGYNEQFF. In DNA form, the CDR3 reads TGTGCCAGCAGTTACTCCCTACGCGGGGGTTACAATGAGCAGTTCTTC.

The chain carries TRBV20-1 and TRBJ2-5; D remains ambiguous. The CDR3 extends over 13 amino acids. V lost 5 bases and J 1 base, leaving 11 bases between the germline ends. Germline CDR1 reads DFQATT; CDR2 reads SNEGSKA (reference sequence). In nucleotides, the CDR3 is TGCAGTGCTCTGGGAATAGCCCAAGAGACCCAGTACTTC. This sequence encodes CSALGIAQETQYF.

The genes are TRBV7-3 and TRBJ2-3, with 15 nucleotides matching TRBD2. The junction had 5 bases not matched to a gene; V was cut back by 4 bases and J by 6 bases. The CDR3 is 16 amino acids. Germline V gives CDR1 SGHTA, CDR2 FQGTGA. CDR3 nucleotides: TGTGCCAGCAGCTCGGGGACTAGCGGGGGGTTGGATACGCAGTATTTT. Its protein is CASSSGTSGGLDTQYF.

This clonotype appeared a single time. This rearrangement joins TRBV20-1 to TRBJ2-7; TRBD2 aligns across 9 bases. Trimming cost V 6 bases and J 5 bases; bases outside gene matches: 8. Germline-derived CDR1 and CDR2 are DFQATT and SNEGSKA (reference sequence). CDR3 size: 13 residues. CDR3 coding DNA: TGCAGTGCCCCGGGACTAGCTCTGAACGAGCAGTACTTC. As protein: CSAPGLALNEQYF.

The chain carries TRBV19 and TRBJ2-7, with D perhaps TRBD2 (6 bases). The V end lost 6 bases, the J end lost 0 bases, and 15 bases lay between the germline ends. Looked up from germline, CDR1 is LNHDA and CDR2 is SQIVND (reference sequence). The CDR3 sequence is 15 residues long. The CDR3 sequence is CASSFGSSSSYEQYF. DNA for the CDR3: TGTGCCAGTAGCTTCGGGAGTTCCTCCTCCTACGAGCAGTACTTC.

This clonotype has ten or more counts. The J gene is TRBJ1-5, the V gene TRBV9; 7 bases are shared with TRBD1. CDR3 size: 14 residues. Losses at the gene ends were 0 bases for V and 7 bases for J; bases not matched to a gene: 4. From germline, CDR1 is SGDLS and CDR2 YYNGEE. In DNA form, the CDR3 reads TGTGCCAGCAGCGTAGTGCCAGGGGGGCAGCCCCAGCATTTT. Its translation is CASSVVPGGQPQHF.

The rearrangement joins TRBV20-1 to TRBJ2-7; TRBD2 agrees at 7 bases. Germline CDR1 reads DFQATT; CDR2 reads SNEGSKA (reference sequence). The CDR3 runs 15 residues. With 0 bases clipped from V and 3 bases from J, the junction kept 8 bases outside the gene matches. Written as DNA, the CDR3 is TGCAGTGCTAGAGATCTGCGGGAGTCGGGCTACGAGCAGTACTTC. Translation gives CSARDLRESGYEQYF.

The gene calls are TRBV2 and TRBJ2-1; tentatively, D is TRBD2 (5 bases). The CDR3 is made up of 15 amino acids. Germline V gene data show CDR1 as SNHLY and CDR2 as FYNNEI. V lost 2 bases to trimming and J lost 3 bases, with 11 bases between them. The CDR3, as DNA: TGTGCCAGCAGTGAAACCGCGGGTTACTACAATGAGCAGTTCTTC. It encodes CASSETAGYYNEQFF.

This clonotype has at least ten counts. This chain uses TRBV10-1 with TRBJ2-5; TRBD2 might be the D (8 bases). Trimming stripped 3 bases from V and 5 bases from J, with 19 bases between. The CDR3 has 16 residues. Germline CDR1 WNHNN, CDR2 SYGVQD (reference sequence). The CDR3 reads CASSEVAGTEGETQYF. CDR3 in DNA: TGCGCCAGCAGTGAAGTAGCGGGGACAGAAGGGGAGACCCAGTACTTC.